This T cell receptor (beta chain) is drawn from a study of blood T cell repertoires in COVID-19. Produced via immunoSEQ multiplex PCR; TCRdb's table is partial and in-frame only. The sample includes around 150,000 clones, around 83% of them seen just once. Germline V gene sequence: CDR1 SGDLS, CDR2 YYNGEE. V was cut by 0 bases and J by 2 bases, with 14 bases left in between. The CDR3 loop spans 16 amino acids. Source material: peripheral blood. The TCR was taken from a woman aged 55-75 years with COVID-19, enrolled during active disease. The chain employs TRBV9 and TRBJ1-2, with D maybe TRBD1 (6 bases). CDR3 in amino acids: CASSVADRLLNYGYTF. CDR3 coding DNA: TGTGCCAGCAGCGTAGCGGACAGACTTTTGAACTATGGCTACACCTTC. The entire variable domain, with the rest obtained from reference TRBV9 and TRBJ1-2, is as follows: DSGVTQTPKHLITATGQRVTLRCSPRSGDLSVYWYQQSLDQGLQFLIQYYNGEERAKGNILERFSAQQFPDLHSELNLSSLELGDSALYFCASSVADRLLNYGYTFGSGTRLTVV.